One sample yielded the 32 T cell receptor beta chains listed below, sequenced in a study of technical replicates of blood from several donors. Libraries were prepared by immunoSEQ multiplex PCR; TCRdb keeps only in-frame clonotypes and omits some of them. The table lists about 93,000 clones, roughly 96% of them singletons. The source material was T cells isolated from PBMCs. The receptors originated from a human donor in good health.

The chain uses TRBV4-1 and TRBJ2-7; the match to TRBD1 covers 10 bases. Looked up from germline, CDR1 is MGHRA and CDR2 is YSYEKL. V was clipped by 1 base and J by 2 bases; unmatched bases: 5. The length of the CDR3 is 16 residues. CDR3 sequence: CASSQAGTGDTYEQYF. The CDR3 DNA reads TGCGCCAGCAGCCAAGCCGGGACAGGGGACACCTACGAGCAGTACTTC.

The chain joins TRBV10-3 to TRBJ1-1; TRBD1 aligns across 8 bases. Trimming at V came to 5 bases and at J to 0 bases, leaving 8 bases not matched to a gene. This CDR3 contains 16 residues. Germline CDR1 ENHRY, CDR2 SYGVKD. The CDR3 spells CAISIRDRSMNTEAFF. CDR3 bases: TGTGCCATCAGTATCCGGGACAGGTCGATGAACACTGAAGCTTTCTTT.

This chain uses TRBV5-6 with TRBJ2-3; D is perhaps TRBD2 (6 bases). V dropped 4 bases and J dropped 5 bases, with 23 bases sitting between them. CDR3 length: 17 amino acids. The germline CDR1 and CDR2 sequences are SGHDT and YYEEEE. The DNA of the CDR3 is TGTGCCAGCAGCCCGACCCTGCTAGCGCCTAGTATAGATACGCAGTATTTT. This sequence encodes CASSPTLLAPSIDTQYF.

This sequence joins TRBV6-1 and TRBJ2-7, with 9 bases identical to TRBD2. Germline values: CDR1 MNHNS, CDR2 SASEGT. V was pared by 4 bases and J by 4 bases, with 17 bases of the junction left unmatched. The CDR3 consists of 18 residues. The CDR3 is CASSVVLAGVLHTYEQYF. Here the CDR3 DNA reads TGTGCCAGCAGTGTGGTTTTAGCGGGGGTGCTCCACACTTACGAGCAGTACTTC.

The chain uses TRBV11-2 and TRBJ1-6, with 8 nucleotides matching TRBD1. Germline lookup yields CDR1 SGHAT and CDR2 FQNNGV. V shed 4 bases, J shed 6 bases, and the junction held 5 bases outside the gene matches. This CDR3 spans 15 amino acids. CDR3 protein: CASSSDRGRNSPLHF. Written as DNA, the CDR3 is TGTGCCAGCAGCTCCGACAGGGGTCGTAATTCACCCCTCCACTTT.

The rearrangement joins TRBV4-1 to TRBJ2-1, with D unclear. Germline V lookup: CDR1 MGHRA, CDR2 YSYEKL. The CDR3 totals 15 residues. V dropped 6 bases and J dropped 0 bases, with 12 bases sitting between them. The chain's CDR3 is CASSLVPSSYNEQFF. CDR3 DNA sequence: TGCGCCAGCAGTCTAGTACCGAGCTCCTACAATGAGCAGTTCTTC.

The chain employs TRBV7-3 and TRBJ2-5; TRBD2 aligns across 11 bases. Germline V gene lookup returns CDR1 SGHTA and CDR2 FQGTGA. This CDR3 is built from 15 residues. Germline trimming cut 5 bases from V and 5 bases from J; bases unmatched to any gene: 7. In nucleotides, the CDR3 is TGTGCCAGCAGCATAGCGGGGGGGCCCGGGGAGACCCAGTACTTC. Amino acid sequence: CASSIAGGPGETQYF.

The rearrangement links TRBV5-1 to TRBJ2-1, with D possibly being TRBD2 (7 bases). Germline loops: CDR1 SGHRS, CDR2 YFSETQ. The CDR3 runs to 12 residues. Between the trimmed V and J ends, which lost 0 bases and 13 bases, there was a span of 11 bases. CDR3 sequence (DNA): TGCGCCAGCAGCTTGGAGGGGGGGCCCCAGTTCTTC. It encodes CASSLEGGPQFF.

This clone was detected only once. The DNA of the CDR3 is TGTGCCAGCAGCGTAGTAGGGGACAGGGGCTACGAGCAGTACTTC. The encoded protein is CASSVVGDRGYEQYF. This sequence joins TRBV9 and TRBJ2-7, with TRBD1 matching 10 bases. CDR1 is SGDLS, CDR2 YYNGEE, per germline. Trimming removed 0 bases from V and 3 bases from J; junction bases left unmatched: 3. The CDR3 spans 15 residues.

The chain employs TRBV7-3 and TRBJ2-1; the match to TRBD2 covers 9 bases. Trimming took 6 bases from V and 4 from J; bases not matched to a gene: 10. Germline CDR1 and CDR2: SGHTA and FQGTGA. The CDR3 contains 16 residues. As DNA, the CDR3 is TGTGCCAGCAGTCCGACTAGCGGCCTCGGGTACAATGAGCAGTTCTTC. As protein: CASSPTSGLGYNEQFF.

The chain joins TRBV7-6 to TRBJ1-5, with 8 bases lining up with TRBD1. The junction had 9 bases not matched to a gene; V was cut back by 1 base and J by 7 bases. CDR1 is SGHVS, CDR2 FNYEAQ, per germline. This CDR3 comprises 16 residues. CDR3 bases: TGTGCCAGCAGCTTAGTTTCAGGGGGACAGGAACAGCCCCAGCATTTT. Translation: CASSLVSGGQEQPQHF.

This clone was detected once. The rearrangement links TRBV5-1 to TRBJ1-3; no clear D. There are 15 residues in the CDR3. V was clipped by 0 bases and J by 1 base, with 8 bases between them. Germline CDR1 reads SGHRS; CDR2 reads YFSETQ. The CDR3 sequence is CASSLAGVSGNTIYF. The CDR3 DNA reads TGCGCCAGCAGCTTGGCCGGGGTTTCTGGAAACACCATATATTTT.

The CDR3 sequence: CSANRGAEQFF. Here the CDR3 DNA reads TGCAGTGCTAATCGGGGGGCTGAGCAGTTCTTC. The rearrangement joins TRBV20-1 to TRBJ2-1; D may be TRBD2 (7 bases). Germline V CDR1 and CDR2: DFQATT, SNEGSKA (reference sequence). V was shortened by 4 bases and J by 9 bases, with 10 bases between the two germline ends. The CDR3 length is 11 residues.

This clone was picked up a small number of times. The chain uses TRBV19 and TRBJ1-5; 7 bases agree with TRBD1. With V trimmed by 3 bases and J by 4 bases, 6 bases remained unmatched. This CDR3 has 15 amino acids. CDR1 and CDR2 (germline): LNHDA, SQIVND (reference sequence). DNA for the CDR3: TGTGCCAGTAGTATGAGAGGGACAGAGAATCAGCCCCAGCATTTT. It is translated as CASSMRGTENQPQHF. The variable domain in full, with the rest retrieved from reference TRBV19 and TRBJ1-5, is DGGITQSPKYLFRKEGQNVTLSCEQNLNHDAMYWYRQDPGQGLRLIYYSQIVNDFQKGDIAEGYSVSREKKESFPLTVTSAQKNPTAFYLCASSMRGTENQPQHFGDGTRLSIL.

This clone was counted a single time. V usage is TRBV6-5 and J usage is TRBJ1-6; 8 bases line up with TRBD1. Germline CDR1 MNHEY, CDR2 SVGAGI. V lost 6 bases, J lost 10 bases, and 8 bases stayed unmatched. CDR3 size: 14 residues. CDR3 residues: CASREDRVLSPLHF. CDR3 nucleotide sequence: TGTGCCAGCAGAGAGGACAGGGTGCTCTCACCCCTCCACTTT.

The chain joins TRBV6-5 to TRBJ1-6; 7 nucleotides align to TRBD1. The CDR3 spans 13 residues. J lost 3 bases, V lost 8 bases, and 1 base had no gene match. Germline values: CDR1 MNHEY, CDR2 SVGAGI. The CDR3, as DNA: TGTGCCAGCTGGGACAGCTATAATTCACCCCTCCACTTT. It codes for CASWDSYNSPLHF.

This clone was picked up one time. V and J are TRBV5-4 and TRBJ2-5; 9 bases are a match to TRBD2. Germline values: CDR1 SGHNT, CDR2 YYREEE (reference sequence). The trim removed 4 bases at V and 2 bases at J, leaving 3 bases unmatched. The CDR3 contains 14 residues. The CDR3 is CASSILAGQETQYF. CDR3 DNA: TGTGCCAGCAGCATTCTAGCGGGGCAAGAGACCCAGTACTTC.

The V and J genes are TRBV6-6 and TRBJ1-1; possible D gene TRBD1, 5 bases. This CDR3 has 16 amino acids. Germline V lookup: CDR1 MNHNY, CDR2 SVGAGI (reference sequence). Deletions cut 7 bases from V and 4 bases from J, with 22 bases between. The DNA for the CDR3 is TGTGCCAGCACCAATCCCGGGGGGAGAGTAGGCACTGAAGCTTTCTTT. Its protein product is CASTNPGGRVGTEAFF.

The CDR3 bases are TGTGCCTGGCTGGGGGACATTTCACCCCTCCACTTT. Its protein is CAWLGDISPLHF. This chain links TRBV30 with TRBJ1-6; D may be TRBD1 (6 bases). Trimming left V 5 bases short and J 9 bases short, with 11 bases between. CDR1 is GTSNPN and CDR2 is SVGIG in the germline V gene (reference sequence). This CDR3 is 12 amino acids long.

This clone occurred a few times. The chain combines TRBV4-1 with TRBJ1-5, with unresolved D. The V end lost 5 bases, the J end lost 8 bases, and 16 bases lay between the germline ends. Germline V CDR1 and CDR2: MGHRA, YSYEKL. The CDR3 is 14 residues long. CDR3 sequence: CASSSGVALEPQHF. CDR3 nucleotide sequence: TGCGCCAGCAGCTCGGGAGTGGCGTTGGAGCCCCAGCATTTT.

The CDR3 DNA sequence: TGTGCCAGCAGTCTACAACCCAGGGGGTACGAGCAGTACTTC. Amino acid sequence: CASSLQPRGYEQYF. The V and J genes are TRBV27 and TRBJ2-7; 7 bases line up with TRBD1. Germline values: CDR1 MNHEY, CDR2 SMNVEV (reference sequence). The CDR3 loop spans 14 amino acids. Trimming took 5 bases from V and 4 from J; bases not matched to a gene: 8.

This clone appeared once. The rearrangement links TRBV5-1 to TRBJ1-2; D might be TRBD1 (6 bases). Trimming pared 1 base from V and 6 bases from J, leaving 16 bases between. Germline-derived CDR1 and CDR2 are SGHRS and YFSETQ. This CDR3 region has 15 residues. CDR3: CASSLSPSGGDGYTF. Here the CDR3 DNA reads TGCGCCAGCAGCTTGTCCCCAAGCGGGGGCGATGGCTACACCTTC.

In its sample, this clone was seen once. The V and J genes are TRBV27 and TRBJ2-1; D is unresolved. The CDR3 loop spans 11 amino acids. The V gene lost 8 bases and the J gene lost 7 bases, with 9 bases spanning the gap. Germline assignment: CDR1 MNHEY and CDR2 SMNVEV (reference sequence). The CDR3 DNA sequence: TGTGCCAGCGGCCGTTCAAATGAGCAGTTCTTC. Translated, it gives CASGRSNEQFF.

CDR3 protein: CASSIGEEVIDPEAFF. The CDR3 DNA follows: TGTGCCAGTAGTATAGGGGAGGAGGTGATCGACCCTGAAGCTTTCTTT. The chain couples TRBV19 to TRBJ1-1; D uncertain. In germline, CDR1 is LNHDA, CDR2 SQIVND (reference sequence). Trimming cost V 1 base and J 6 bases, with 18 bases left between them. This CDR3 comprises 16 residues.

The chain recombines TRBV25-1 with TRBJ1-6; TRBD1 matches 7 bases. The CDR3 extends over 14 amino acids. Trimming removed 7 bases from V and 7 bases from J; junction bases left unmatched: 7. Germline V lookup: CDR1 MGHDK, CDR2 SYGVNS. DNA of the CDR3: TGTGCCAGCAACCCAGGACAGGAGAATTCACCCCTCCACTTT. It specifies CASNPGQENSPLHF.

This clone was observed a single time. The chain combines TRBV29-1 with TRBJ2-1, with D maybe TRBD1 (5 bases). V dropped 3 bases and J dropped 9 bases, with 9 bases sitting between them. The CDR3 extends over 11 amino acids. The germline V gene has CDR1 SQVTM and CDR2 ANQGSEA. The CDR3 here is CSVDWGSEQFF. CDR3 nucleotides: TGCAGCGTTGATTGGGGCAGTGAGCAGTTCTTC.

The V call is TRBV18, the J call TRBJ1-2, with 9 bases identical to TRBD1. There are 14 residues in the CDR3. Germline V gene sequence: CDR1 KGHSH, CDR2 LQKENI. The V segment lost 8 bases and the J segment 6 bases; nucleotides outside the gene matches: 10. In DNA form, the CDR3 reads TGTGCCAGCACCCGGGACAGGGCCTATGATGGCTACACCTTC. Translated: CASTRDRAYDGYTF.

The genes are TRBV11-2 and TRBJ1-2; TRBD1 is a possible D gene (6 bases). The V gene's germline CDR1 is SGHAT and CDR2 FQNNGV. The length of the CDR3 is 14 residues. V lost 4 bases, J lost 3 bases, and 12 bases lay in between. The CDR3 DNA reads TGTGCCAGCAGCTCCGGGAAGGGGGACTATGGCTACACCTTC. Encoded protein: CASSSGKGDYGYTF.

This chain links TRBV29-1 with TRBJ2-5, with a possible D match to TRBD1 (5 bases). The CDR3 has 12 residues. V was pared by 7 bases and J by 1 base, with 10 bases between. The V gene's germline CDR1 is SQVTM and CDR2 ANQGSEA. The CDR3 protein is CSGRQTQETQYF. CDR3 DNA sequence: TGCAGCGGAAGACAGACCCAAGAGACCCAGTACTTC.

The rearrangement uses TRBV6-5 and TRBJ2-7; 8 bases are a match to TRBD1. V was pared by 6 bases and J by 3 bases, with 7 bases of the junction left unmatched. The CDR3 loop spans 14 amino acids. Germline CDR1 MNHEY, CDR2 SVGAGI. The CDR3 region is CASRPQGANYEQYF. In DNA form, the CDR3 reads TGTGCCAGCAGACCGCAGGGGGCAAACTACGAGCAGTACTTC.

The rearrangement joins TRBV29-1 to TRBJ1-2; 7 bases line up with TRBD1. The CDR3 is 15 amino acids. Germline V gene data show CDR1 as SQVTM and CDR2 as ANQGSEA. The V segment lost 6 bases and the J segment 5 bases; nucleotides outside the gene matches: 15. This chain's CDR3 is CSVDLNRGQDYGYTF. The CDR3 coding sequence is TGCAGCGTAGACTTAAATCGCGGACAGGATTATGGCTACACCTTC.

The chain links TRBV5-1 to TRBJ2-1, with D maybe TRBD1 (5 bases). CDR1 is SGHRS and CDR2 is YFSETQ in the germline V gene. The V gene lost 2 bases and the J gene lost 6 bases, with 9 bases spanning the gap. CDR3 length equals 13 residues. The CDR3 loop is CASSLGRANEQFF. In DNA, the CDR3 is TGCGCCAGCAGCTTAGGCAGGGCCAATGAGCAGTTCTTC.